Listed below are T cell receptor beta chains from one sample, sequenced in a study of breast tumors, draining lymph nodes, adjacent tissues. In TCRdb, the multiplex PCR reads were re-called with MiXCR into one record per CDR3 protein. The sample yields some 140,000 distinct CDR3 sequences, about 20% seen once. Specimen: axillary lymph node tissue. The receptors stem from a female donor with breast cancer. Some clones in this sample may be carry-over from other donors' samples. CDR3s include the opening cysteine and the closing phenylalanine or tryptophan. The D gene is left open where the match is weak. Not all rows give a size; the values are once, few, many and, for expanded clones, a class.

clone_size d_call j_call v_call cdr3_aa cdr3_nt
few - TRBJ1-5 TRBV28 CASSLLAGHRNQPQHF TGTGCCAGCAGTTTATTAGCCGGACACCGAAATCAGCCCCAGCATTTT
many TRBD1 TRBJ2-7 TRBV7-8 CASSSDRRYEQYF TGTGCCAGCAGCTCGGACAGGAGGTACGAGCAGTACTTC
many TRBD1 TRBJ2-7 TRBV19 CASSRTGDGEQYF TGTGCCAGTAGTAGGACAGGGGATGGAGAGCAGTACTTC
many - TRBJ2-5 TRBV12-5 CASVGGETQYF TGTGCTAGTGTAGGGGGGGAGACCCAGTACTTC
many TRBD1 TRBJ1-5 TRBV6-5 CASSSGGQGNQPQHF TGTGCCAGCAGTTCAGGCGGACAGGGAAATCAGCCCCAGCATTTT
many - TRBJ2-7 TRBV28 CASSLKGYEQYF TGTGCCAGCAGTTTAAAGGGGTACGAGCAGTACTTC
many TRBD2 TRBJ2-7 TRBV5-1 CASRAAGVSIPYEQYF TGCGCCAGCAGGGCCGCGGGAGTTTCCATTCCTTACGAGCAGTACTTC
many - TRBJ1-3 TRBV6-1 CASSGAGSFGNTIYF TGTGCCAGCAGTGGGGCAGGGAGTTTTGGAAACACCATATATTTT
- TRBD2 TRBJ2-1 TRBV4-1 CAGSQGTSGRDEQFF TGTGCCGGCAGCCAAGGGACTAGCGGGAGAGATGAGCAGTTCTTC
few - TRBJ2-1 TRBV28 CASSLYSGYNEQFF TGTGCCAGCAGTTTGTATAGCGGCTACAATGAGCAGTTCTTC
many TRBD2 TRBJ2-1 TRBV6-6 CATRSGRGLKYNEQFF TGTGCCACCCGGAGCGGGAGGGGACTAAAATACAATGAGCAGTTCTTC
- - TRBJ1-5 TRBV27 CASSKTGWGAGGNQPQHF TGTGCCAGCAGCAAAACGGGGTGGGGGGCAGGCGGCAATCAGCCCCAGCATTTT
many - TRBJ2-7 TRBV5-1 CASSQEFSSYEQYF TGCGCCAGCAGCCAGGAGTTTAGCTCCTACGAGCAGTACTTC
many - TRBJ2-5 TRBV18 CASSPDRGAGQRETQYF TGTGCCAGCTCACCCGATCGGGGAGCGGGCCAGCGAGAGACCCAGTACTTC
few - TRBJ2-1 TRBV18 CASSRGQGTGEQFF TGTGCCAGCTCACGTGGTCAGGGGACGGGTGAGCAGTTCTTC
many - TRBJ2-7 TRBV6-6 CASRSDSSYEQYF TGTGCCAGCAGATCGGACAGCTCCTACGAGCAGTACTTC
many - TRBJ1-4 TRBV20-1 CSARGWGSGNEKLFF TGCAGTGCTAGGGGGTGGGGGTCCGGGAATGAAAAACTGTTTTTT
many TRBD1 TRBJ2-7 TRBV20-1 CSARAGQGAWEQYF TGCAGTGCTAGAGCGGGACAGGGGGCATGGGAGCAGTACTTC
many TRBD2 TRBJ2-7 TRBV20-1 CSASALAGIGTYEQYF TGCAGTGCTAGTGCACTAGCGGGAATCGGGACCTACGAGCAGTACTTC
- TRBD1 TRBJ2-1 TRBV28 CASSLNRGIYNEQFF TGTGCCAGCAGTTTAAACAGGGGGATTTATAATGAGCAGTTCTTC
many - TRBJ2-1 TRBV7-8 CASSLALRGSPYNEQFF TGTGCCAGCAGCTTAGCCCTACGGGGAAGTCCCTACAATGAGCAGTTCTTC
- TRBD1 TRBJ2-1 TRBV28 CASSRGTYNEQFF TGTGCCAGCAGCAGGGGGACCTACAATGAGCAGTTCTTC
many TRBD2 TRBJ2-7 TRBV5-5 CASSPRAGSRYEQYF TGTGCCAGCAGCCCGAGAGCGGGAAGCAGGTACGAGCAGTACTTC
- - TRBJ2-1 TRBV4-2 CASSQDAGSPYNEQFF TGTGCCAGCAGCCAAGATGCCGGGAGCCCTTACAATGAGCAGTTCTTC
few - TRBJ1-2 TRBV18 CASSPRQAGGANYGYTF TGTGCCAGCTCACCGAGACAGGCCGGGGGGGCTAACTATGGCTACACCTTC
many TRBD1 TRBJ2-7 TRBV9 CASSATGAYEQYF TGTGCCAGCAGCGCCACAGGGGCCTACGAGCAGTACTTC
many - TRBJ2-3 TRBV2 CASRLTGDSSTDTQYF TGTGCCAGCAGACTCACAGGGGACTCTAGCACAGATACGCAGTATTTT